This T cell receptor (beta chain) stems from a study of Graves' ophthalmopathy and Graves' hyperthyroidism (dated by TCRdb to between 2017 and 2018). Broadly, across the study: Peripheral blood samples were taken at the time of initial diagnosis, before any treatment was given. In roughly 6 hyperthyroidism patients, the T-cell repertoire of thyroid tissue was compared with the T-cell repertoire of blood. The study used signatures of the TCR beta repertoire to tell Graves' ophthalmopathy apart from Graves' hyperthyroidism and to predict which patients would progress to ophthalmopathy. Once sampling was done, hyperthyroidism patients were given methimazole at a starting dose of 30 mg daily, while ophthalmopathy patients were given high-dose intravenous methylprednisolone. An independent validation cohort comprised some 19 hyperthyroidism patients and 15 to 17 patients who later progressed from hyperthyroidism to ophthalmopathy. A discovery set of about a hundred patients (under 45 ophthalmopathy, 57 stable hyperthyroidism) was enrolled to explore V-J signatures distinguishing ophthalmopathy from hyperthyroidism. In total, approximately 130 blood samples were TCR-sequenced: 40 to 45 ophthalmopathy, over 70 hyperthyroidism and some 17 hyperthyroidism-to-ophthalmopathy patients. What the work shows at the level of the full study, not this receptor alone: In validation, the model predicted ophthalmopathy progression with more than 70% sensitivity and roughly 72% specificity; some 13 predicted patients were CT-confirmed with GO in a median of around 6.5 months. Most expanded thyroid clonotypes with a frequency above 0.001 also appeared in blood, which suggests that blood repertoires may reflect the immune response in the thyroid. No statistical method was used to set the sample size in advance, and the investigators knew which group each participant was assigned to. In cross-validation, the 13-signature model distinguished ophthalmopathy from stable hyperthyroidism with around 90% sensitivity and around 83% specificity, while in the test set the corresponding values were about 80% and 75%.

For repertoire sequencing, the TCR beta CDR3 regions were amplified from RNA transcripts. A first-round RT-PCR used HTBI primers with the Qiagen OneStep RT-PCR kit, followed by a second-round multiplex PCR, size selection and purification. Sequencing of the libraries was carried out on an Illumina HiSeq2000 in paired-end mode with 100 bp reads. On the authors' methods: SOAPnuke was used to process the reads, throwing out any read that had adapters, had uncalled bases, had a mean Phred below 15, or lacked an exact constant-primer or identifier match. High-quality paired reads were merged with COPE v1.2.5. Unique nucleotide sequences were defined as clonotypes and aligned to IMGT TRB V, D and J references using MiTCR v1.1. The analysis was limited to V-J combinations with a frequency above 0.0001, which together covered approximately 99% of the repertoires. A TCR clonal expansion and chaos score per V-J combination was defined as the ratio of F50 clonal expansion to chaos observed in the TCRdist matrix. Features were reduced by Welch's t-statistics and random forest to over ten V-J combinations, which fed a naive Bayes classifier. The similarity between thyroid and blood repertoires was quantified using the Morisita-Horn index. TCRdb reprocessing: public reads trimmed at Q25 with fastp, clones called with MiXCR, in-frame beta chains kept. For every CDR3 protein sequence, its rows merge into one entry that carries the most common genes and DNA. TCRdb's processing, not the authors' own work, is the source of the V and J calls. The sample table records some 250,000 distinct CDR3 sequences; roughly 50% of these occur just once. Of the sample, around 47% is held by the ten largest clones.

The ophthalmopathy patients had moderately to severely active disease, with a Clinical Activity Score of 3 or higher, a NOSPECS grade of 4 or higher, and a disease duration of less than 3 months. Anyone with other autoimmune diseases, uncontrolled infections, pregnancy or lactation was excluded from the study. Clinical symptoms, serum thyroxine, TRAb, thyroid ultrasound and orbital computed tomography were used for diagnosis. PBMCs were isolated from around 10 ml of fresh peripheral blood by Ficoll-Paque density gradient centrifugation. Total RNA was extracted with Trizol reagent and quality-checked on an Agilent 2100 Bioanalyzer. The germline V gene yields ENHRY for CDR1 and SYGVKD for CDR2. From the cysteine up to the phenylalanine, the CDR3 has a length of 14 residues. Only the CDR3 part of the read is kept: 42 bases, read in frame from the first base. V lost 10 bases and J lost 2 bases; the stretch between them is 17 bases long.

Concerning this clonotype: Its antigen specificity is not known. The sample holds no much larger clone one base away, and base qualities are not on file.

The specimen sequenced was peripheral blood. The receptor chain draws on TRBV10-3 and TRBJ2-5, and TRBD1 may be the D gene, going by 6 matching bases. The sequence was obtained from an adult man with Graves' ophthalmopathy. The DNA reads as follows: TGTGCCAGCGGAATGAGACAGGCTCAAGAGACCCAGTACTTC. Translated, it reads CASGMRQAQETQYF.